This T cell receptor (beta chain) was profiled in a study of blood T cells in healthy people across ages (dated by TCRdb to 2013 to 2016). For the wider study: In model experiments, roughly one uniquely barcoded TCR beta cDNA molecule per two T cells was captured by template switching. To avoid experimental bias, donors of different ages were distributed randomly across sequencing lanes. The study analyzed two additional independent replicas of 1 million unique cDNA reads from the same blood draw for two donors, one aged 18 to 30 and one aged 80 or older. The donors were divided into four age groups: young (average about 16 years), middle-aged (over 35), aged (around 67) and long-lived (approximately 74). Using deep sequencing normalized with unique cDNA molecular identifiers, the study measured how TCR beta repertoire diversity changes with age.

The paper as a whole reports these results and caveats: Because the CMV infection status of the donors was unknown, age-related changes in expanded clonotypes may potentially have been confounded. As age increased, observed TCR beta diversity per million T cells dropped in a roughly linear way, and a significant reduction was already evident by age 40. Estimates of total diversity based on one million sequenced T cells were regarded as lower bounds and as underestimates. Compared with the aged group, more naive CD4+ T cells, fewer expanded clones and increased TCR diversity were shown by the long-lived group, suggesting age selection. The percentage of naive T cells measured by flow cytometry correlated strongly with observed TCR beta diversity. Since profiling was done on bulk unsorted PBMCs, naive and antigen-experienced compartments could not be conclusively compared.

The roughly 39 donors, aged roughly 6 to 95 years, were systemically healthy Caucasian individuals from Russia. Each donor gave ten milliliters of peripheral blood, collected into EDTA-treated Vacutainer tubes. Ficoll-Paque density-gradient centrifugation was used to isolate PBMCs, with at least 6 million obtained per sample. Trizol reagent was used to extract total RNA from PBMCs, with at least 5.5 micrograms per sample. For every donor, flow cytometry on a PBMC aliquot measured the percentage of naive CD45RAhigh/CD27high T cells. In regard to this clonotype: Its specific antigen is unknown. The junction does not match germline at one end; this may be a read error.

Library generation was performed with 5' RACE. The sample was run on an Illumina HiSeq 2500. A second PCR of 7 to 11 cycles was run with a J-beta primer mix and a sample-barcoded 5' primer. A template-switch 5' adaptor carrying 12 random nucleotides introduced a unique molecular identifier onto each TCR beta cDNA molecule. Each sample yielded at least 3 million CDR3-containing paired-end reads. First-strand cDNA synthesis was performed from all RNA using the Mint cDNA synthesis kit, with priming by a TRBC-specific oligonucleotide. Following uracil-DNA glycosylase treatment, all cDNA underwent a first 18-cycle PCR with the universal primers M1SS and BC2_uni_R. As for the original processing: For normalization, 1 million high-quality reads were randomly selected from each sample, with every read carrying a distinct molecular identifier. Instead of being binned into consensus sequences, reads that shared molecular identifiers were thrown out. MiTCR, run with a Q25 quality threshold and the strictest error-elimination algorithm, handled CDR3 identification, clonotype clustering and error correction. A nonparametric unseen species model with Euler transformation was used to estimate a lower bound on total TCR beta diversity. The public reads were reanalyzed by TCRdb: fastp trimming at Q25, MiXCR alignment, in-frame beta chains only. Each CDR3 protein appears once, grouped with its most common genes and DNA. The V and J calls here are based on TCRdb, not the publication. The sample table records about 680,000 distinct CDR3 sequences; about 52% of these occur just once. Of the sample, 30% to 40% falls within the top ten clones.

Sequencing used blood. This clonotype was sampled from a woman aged 55 to 70 in good health.

The CDR3 protein is CASSKRLDRGYTGELFF. The nucleotide sequence reads TGTGCCAGCAGTAAACGACTCGACAGGGGCTACACTGGGGAGCTGTTTTTT. The receptor chain draws on TRBV9 and TRBJ2-2; 8 bases in the junction line up with TRBD1. Inclusive of the bounding cysteine and phenylalanine, the CDR3 is 17 residues long. Only the CDR3 DNA stays, 51 bases, in frame from base 1. Based on the germline V gene, the CDR1 and CDR2 sequences are SGDLS and YYNGEE.